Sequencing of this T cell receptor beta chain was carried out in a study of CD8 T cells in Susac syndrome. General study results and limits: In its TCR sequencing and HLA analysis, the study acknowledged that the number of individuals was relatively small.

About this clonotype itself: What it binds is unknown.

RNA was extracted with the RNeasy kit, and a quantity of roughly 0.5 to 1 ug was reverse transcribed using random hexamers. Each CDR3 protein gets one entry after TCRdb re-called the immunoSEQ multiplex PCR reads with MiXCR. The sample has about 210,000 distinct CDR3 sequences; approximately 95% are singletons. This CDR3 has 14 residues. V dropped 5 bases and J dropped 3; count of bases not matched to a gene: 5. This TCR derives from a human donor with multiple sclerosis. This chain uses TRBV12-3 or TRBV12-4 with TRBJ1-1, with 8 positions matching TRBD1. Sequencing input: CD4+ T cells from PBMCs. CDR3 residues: CASSQRQGYTEAFF. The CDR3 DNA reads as TGTGCCAGCAGTCAAAGACAGGGGTACACTGAAGCTTTCTTT.